This T cell receptor beta chain was sequenced during a study of T cells expressing NK-cell markers. Study-wide context: From sorted CD3+CD56+NKG2C+, CD3+CD56+NKG2C- and CD3+CD56-NKG2C+ T cells came the TCR beta repertoires.

As regards this clonotype: The antigen remains unidentified.

The study's findings and limits: The CD3+CD56-NKG2C+ fraction of a few donors was also led by these clonotypes. As a fraction of CD8+ T cells, dominant NKG2C+ clonotypes reached roughly 1.0-7.5% in 5 to 7 donors. Clarity on HCMV specificity was lacking for the expanded NKG2C+ T cell clones.

The CDR3 is 14 residues long. Germline values: CDR1 MNHEY, CDR2 SMNVEV (reference sequence). TCRdb reanalyzed the 5' RACE reads and collapses them to one entry per CDR3 protein, without DNA. This sample contains approximately 550,000 distinct CDR3 sequences. This clonotype was sampled from a man between 18 and 29 years old in good health. This sequence joins TRBV27 and TRBJ1-5; checking the TCRdb D call of TRBD1 is not possible without DNA. The source material was blood T cells: a sorted CD56 or NKG2C T cell subset, CD4+ or CD8+ T cells, or bulk PBMC T cells (not recorded which). CDR3 protein: CASSLTGGGQPQHF.